This T cell receptor beta chain comes out of a study of blood T cell repertoires in COVID-19. Study-level background: COVID-19 samples, acute and convalescent, were from the United States, Italy and Spain.

The germline gives CDR1 LGHNA, CDR2 YSLEER. The V and J ends lost 4 bases and 7 bases, in that order; junction bases with no gene match: 4. There are 14 residues in the CDR3. This clone was picked up many times. Clones were sequenced by immunoSEQ multiplex PCR, and TCRdb holds only the in-frame ones, with some missing. The sample shows just over 95,000 clones, over 70% of them seen only once. Sequencing was performed on peripheral blood. The V call is TRBV4-3, the J call TRBJ1-6; 7 nucleotides match TRBD1. This receptor was taken from a man aged 55-75 years with acute or convalescent COVID-19. CDR3 loop: CASSLGQENSPLHF. CDR3 sequence (DNA): TGCGCCAGCAGCCTCGGACAGGAGAATTCACCCCTCCACTTT.